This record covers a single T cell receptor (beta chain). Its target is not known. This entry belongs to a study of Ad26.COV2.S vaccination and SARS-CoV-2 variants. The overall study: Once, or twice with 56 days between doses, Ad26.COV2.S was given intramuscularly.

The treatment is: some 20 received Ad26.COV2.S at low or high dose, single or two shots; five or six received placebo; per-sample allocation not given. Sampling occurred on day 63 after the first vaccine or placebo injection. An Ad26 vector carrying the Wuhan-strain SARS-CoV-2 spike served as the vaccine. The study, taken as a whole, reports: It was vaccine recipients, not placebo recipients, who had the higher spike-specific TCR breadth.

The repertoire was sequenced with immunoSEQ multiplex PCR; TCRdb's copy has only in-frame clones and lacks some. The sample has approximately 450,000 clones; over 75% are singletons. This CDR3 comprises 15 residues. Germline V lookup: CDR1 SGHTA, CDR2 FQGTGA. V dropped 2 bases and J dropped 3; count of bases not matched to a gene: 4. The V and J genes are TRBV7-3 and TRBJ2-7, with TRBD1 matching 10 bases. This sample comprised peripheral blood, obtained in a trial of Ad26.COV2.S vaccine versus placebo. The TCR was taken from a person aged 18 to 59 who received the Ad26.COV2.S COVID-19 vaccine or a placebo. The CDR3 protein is CASSLGTGEGYEQYF. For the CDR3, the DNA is TGTGCCAGCAGCTTAGGGACAGGGGAAGGCTACGAGCAGTACTTC.